This T cell receptor beta chain is drawn from a study of blood T cell repertoires in COVID-19. Study at large: Whether acute or convalescent, the COVID-19 samples came from the United States, Italy and Spain. Nucleic acid was either cDNA or gDNA, and it came from T cells, B-cell-depleted T cells, or PBMCs.

CDR1 is SSHAT, CDR2 FNYEAQ, per germline (reference sequence). There are 15 residues in the CDR3. As processed by the authors: The authors estimated nucleated cell counts from reference gene primer amplification. The table came from immunoSEQ multiplex PCR; TCRdb's copy has only in-frame clones and leaves some out. The DNA gave D and trimming, while V, J and clone size come from that table. The data show roughly 300,000 clones, with more than 75% seen just once and approximately 7.8% held by the top ten. This clone was seen a handful of times. The junction departs from the called germline gene at one end, perhaps through a read error.

The source material was peripheral blood. This receptor was identified in a woman aged 50 to 60 who had recovered from COVID-19. The chain recombines TRBV7-7 with TRBJ2-3; 10 nucleotides match TRBD1. CDR3 DNA: TGTGCTAGCAGCTCGGGACAGGGGCACACAGATACGCAGTATTTT. This gives the protein CASSSGQGHTDTQYF.